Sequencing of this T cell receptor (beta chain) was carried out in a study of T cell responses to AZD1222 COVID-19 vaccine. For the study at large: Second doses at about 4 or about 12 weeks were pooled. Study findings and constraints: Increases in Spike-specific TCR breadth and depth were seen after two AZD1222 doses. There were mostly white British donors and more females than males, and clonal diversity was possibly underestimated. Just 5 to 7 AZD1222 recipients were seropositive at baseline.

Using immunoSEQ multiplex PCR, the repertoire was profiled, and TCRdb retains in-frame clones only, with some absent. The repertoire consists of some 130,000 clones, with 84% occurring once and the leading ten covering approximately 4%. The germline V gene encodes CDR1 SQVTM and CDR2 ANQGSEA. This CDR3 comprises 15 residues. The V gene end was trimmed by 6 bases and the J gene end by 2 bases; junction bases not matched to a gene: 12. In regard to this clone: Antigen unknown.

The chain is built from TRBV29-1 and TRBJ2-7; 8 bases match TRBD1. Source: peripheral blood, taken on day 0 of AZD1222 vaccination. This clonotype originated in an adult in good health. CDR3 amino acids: CSVGGPGQVTYEQYF. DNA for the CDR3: TGCAGCGTCGGGGGCCCGGGACAGGTGACCTACGAGCAGTACTTC.